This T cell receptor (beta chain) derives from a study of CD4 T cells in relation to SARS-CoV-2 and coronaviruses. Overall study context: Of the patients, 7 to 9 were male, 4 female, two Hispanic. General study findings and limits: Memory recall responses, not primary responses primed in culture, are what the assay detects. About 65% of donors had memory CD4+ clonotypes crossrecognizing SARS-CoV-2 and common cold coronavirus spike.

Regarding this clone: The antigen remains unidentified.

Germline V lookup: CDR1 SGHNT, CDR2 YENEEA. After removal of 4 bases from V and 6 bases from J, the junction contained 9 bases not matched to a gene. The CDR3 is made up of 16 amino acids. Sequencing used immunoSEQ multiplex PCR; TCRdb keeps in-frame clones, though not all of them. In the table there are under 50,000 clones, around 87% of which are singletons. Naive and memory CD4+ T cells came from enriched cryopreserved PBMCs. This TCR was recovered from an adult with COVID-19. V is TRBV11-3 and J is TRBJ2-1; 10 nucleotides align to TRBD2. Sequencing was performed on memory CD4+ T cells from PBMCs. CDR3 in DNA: TGTGCCAGCAGCTCGTCAACTAGCGGGGCCTTCAATGAGCAGTTCTTC. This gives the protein CASSSSTSGAFNEQFF.